A selection of T cell receptor beta chains follows, all from one sample in a study of beta chain features in type 1 diabetes. The protocol was immunoSEQ multiplex PCR, while the TCRdb copy is restricted to in-frame clones and leaves out a portion. The sample has 450,000 or so clones, more than 9.5% seen once. Sequencing was done on a sample of naive CD4+ T cells from blood. The receptors derive from a woman aged 18 to 35 in good health. CDR3s include the opening cysteine and the closing phenylalanine or tryptophan. A D gene is named only where the DNA matches it firmly. Some rows have no size entry. The others give once, few or many, or a class for an expanded clone.

clone size: few
D gene: -
J gene: TRBJ2-6
V gene: TRBV5-1
CDR3 DNA: TGCGCCAGCAGCGGTACACTCTCTGGGGCCAACGTCCTGACTTTC
CDR3 protein: CASSGTLSGANVLTF

clone size: -
D gene: -
J gene: TRBJ2-2
V gene: TRBV5-6
CDR3 DNA: TGTGCCAGCAGCCGGAGGGACGGGGAGCTGTTTTTT
CDR3 protein: CASSRRDGELFF

clone size: -
D gene: TRBD1
J gene: TRBJ2-5
V gene: TRBV4-1
CDR3 DNA: TGCGCCAGCAGCCAGGCCTTGACAGGGGCGGGGGAGACCCAGTACTTC
CDR3 protein: CASSQALTGAGETQYF

clone size: few
D gene: -
J gene: TRBJ2-7
V gene: TRBV7-6
CDR3 DNA: TGTGCCAGCAGCTTCCAGGCCACCTACGAGCAGTACTTC
CDR3 protein: CASSFQATYEQYF

clone size: -
D gene: TRBD1
J gene: TRBJ1-6
V gene: TRBV27
CDR3 DNA: TGTGCCAGCAGTCTAAACAGGGGCACACCCCTCCACTTT
CDR3 protein: CASSLNRGTPLHF

clone size: few
D gene: -
J gene: TRBJ2-3
V gene: TRBV4-3
CDR3 DNA: TGCGCCAGCAGCCAAGATGTCGGGACAGATACGCAGTATTTT
CDR3 protein: CASSQDVGTDTQYF

clone size: -
D gene: -
J gene: TRBJ2-3
V gene: TRBV4-2
CDR3 DNA: TGTGCCAGCAGCCAAGAACAGTACACAGATACGCAGTATTTT
CDR3 protein: CASSQEQYTDTQYF

clone size: -
D gene: -
J gene: TRBJ2-1
V gene: TRBV4-3
CDR3 DNA: TGCGCCAGCAGCCAAGTAACTAGCAACAATGAGCAGTTCTTC
CDR3 protein: CASSQVTSNNEQFF

clone size: -
D gene: -
J gene: TRBJ2-7
V gene: TRBV7-9
CDR3 DNA: TGTGCCAGCAGCTTGAGGGAGACCACCTACGAGCAGTACTTC
CDR3 protein: CASSLRETTYEQYF

clone size: few
D gene: TRBD2
J gene: TRBJ2-7
V gene: TRBV29-1
CDR3 DNA: TGCAGCGTTGGCCGACTAGCGGGAGGACGTCCCTACGAGCAGTACTTC
CDR3 protein: CSVGRLAGGRPYEQYF

clone size: few
D gene: -
J gene: TRBJ2-4
V gene: TRBV5-1
CDR3 DNA: TGCGCCAGCAGCTTGGCCTATGGACCCAAAAACATTCAGTACTTC
CDR3 protein: CASSLAYGPKNIQYF

clone size: -
D gene: -
J gene: TRBJ2-5
V gene: TRBV5-1
CDR3 DNA: TGCGCCTCCGCCCCAGGGACCTACCAAGAGACCCAGTACTTC
CDR3 protein: CASAPGTYQETQYF

clone size: -
D gene: TRBD2
J gene: TRBJ2-1
V gene: TRBV5-1
CDR3 DNA: TGCGCCAGCAGAGAGCGGGGGCAGAATGAGCAGTTCTTC
CDR3 protein: CASRERGQNEQFF

clone size: few
D gene: -
J gene: TRBJ2-7
V gene: TRBV5-6
CDR3 DNA: TGTGCCAGCAGCCGGGGAAGACAGACCTACGAGCAGTACTTC
CDR3 protein: CASSRGRQTYEQYF

clone size: -
D gene: -
J gene: TRBJ2-4
V gene: TRBV19
CDR3 DNA: TGTGCCAGTAGTATAGCATGGACGGATGGAAACATTCAGTACTTC
CDR3 protein: CASSIAWTDGNIQYF

clone size: few
D gene: TRBD1
J gene: TRBJ2-1
V gene: TRBV29-1
CDR3 DNA: TGCAGCGTTAGGACAGGGGAAAAGGGGTACAATGAGCAGTTCTTC
CDR3 protein: CSVRTGEKGYNEQFF

clone size: few
D gene: TRBD2
J gene: TRBJ2-3
V gene: TRBV2
CDR3 DNA: TGTGCCAGCAGTCCTAGCGGGAGGGGAGATACGCAGTATTTT
CDR3 protein: CASSPSGRGDTQYF

clone size: -
D gene: -
J gene: TRBJ2-2
V gene: TRBV18
CDR3 DNA: TGTGCCAGCTCACCAAGTAACTACGGCGGGGAGCTGTTTTTT
CDR3 protein: CASSPSNYGGELFF

clone size: -
D gene: -
J gene: TRBJ2-7
V gene: TRBV18
CDR3 DNA: TGTGCCAGCTCACCACCGGGGTTCGAGCAGTACTTC
CDR3 protein: CASSPPGFEQYF

clone size: -
D gene: -
J gene: TRBJ2-1
V gene: TRBV19
CDR3 DNA: TGTGCCAGTAGTATCGTCAGGAATGAGCAGTTCTTC
CDR3 protein: CASSIVRNEQFF

clone size: -
D gene: -
J gene: TRBJ2-1
V gene: TRBV11-3
CDR3 DNA: TGTGCCAGCAGCGGACAGTACAATGAGCAGTTCTTC
CDR3 protein: CASSGQYNEQFF

clone size: few
D gene: -
J gene: TRBJ2-7
V gene: TRBV5-1
CDR3 DNA: TGCGCCAGCCGTCCAGGAATCGCAGACTACGAGCAGTACTTC
CDR3 protein: CASRPGIADYEQYF

clone size: -
D gene: -
J gene: TRBJ2-3
V gene: TRBV7-2
CDR3 DNA: TGTGCCAGCAAGCCATCGCGGGGACCTAGCACAGATACGCAGTATTTT
CDR3 protein: CASKPSRGPSTDTQYF

clone size: -
D gene: -
J gene: TRBJ2-1
V gene: TRBV5-1
CDR3 DNA: TGCGCCAGCAGCTTGGAGTCGGCCAGGGAGTCTGAGCAGTTCTTC
CDR3 protein: CASSLESARESEQFF